One and the same sample provided the 21 T cell receptor beta chains below, sequenced in a study of cytomegalovirus exposure and HLA in healthy donors (TCRdb year 2017). Library prep was done by the immunoSEQ multiplex PCR assay. The multiplex PCR relied on a mix of 60 forward primers for TCR Vbeta segments and 13 reverse primers for TCR Jbeta segments. Held by TCRdb, this immuneACCESS table contains in-frame sequences only and omits some clones. Under half of the omission traces to an unresolved V gene where checked; the cause of the rest is unknown. The sample has about 98,000 clones on record, about 81% of them singletons. The ten largest clones add up to roughly 9.7% of the sample. The source material was PBMCs. The receptors stem from a young man in good health and CMV-seropositive.

V usage is TRBV11-1 and J usage is TRBJ2-7; a weak D match, TRBD2 (7 bases). This CDR3 spans 15 amino acids. The germline CDR1 and CDR2 sequences are SGHAT and FQDESV (reference sequence). V was cut by 1 base and J by 1 base, with 11 bases left in between. CDR3 sequence: CASSLDRGASYEQYF. The CDR3 DNA reads TGTGCCAGCAGCTTAGATCGGGGGGCATCCTACGAGCAGTACTTC.

As concerns this clone: The sample carries other DNA sequences with the same CDR3. The gene calls are TRBV7-2 and TRBJ1-5; no definite D call. There are 13 residues in the CDR3. Germline V CDR1 and CDR2: SGHTA, FQGNSA. V shed 1 base and J shed 6 bases, with 7 bases lying between them. The CDR3 reads CASSLVGGQPQHF. The CDR3 coding sequence is TGTGCCAGCAGCTTAGTAGGAGGTCAGCCCCAGCATTTT.

This chain uses TRBV6-4 with TRBJ2-3, with 10 positions matching TRBD2. The CDR3 has 17 amino acids. CDR1 and CDR2 (germline): MRHNA, SNTAGT. Trimming removed 4 bases from V and 4 bases from J; junction bases left unmatched: 11. Here the CDR3 reads CASSALASGGFADTQYF. In DNA form, the CDR3 reads TGTGCCAGCAGTGCCCTAGCTAGCGGGGGTTTCGCAGATACGCAGTATTTT.

The rearrangement links TRBV9 to TRBJ2-7; D might be TRBD2 (6 bases). There are 14 residues in the CDR3. V was clipped by 3 bases and J by 2 bases, with 12 bases between them. Germline V CDR1 and CDR2: SGDLS, YYNGEE. CDR3 DNA sequence: TGTGCCAGCAGCGCGGGACTGAGGGCCTACGAGCAGTACTTC. Residues: CASSAGLRAYEQYF.

The chain employs TRBV5-1 and TRBJ1-1, with a weak D call TRBD1 (5 bases). This CDR3 region has 14 residues. Deletions cut 0 bases from V and 1 base from J, with 7 bases between. From germline, CDR1 is SGHRS and CDR2 YFSETQ. Written as DNA, the CDR3 is TGCGCCAGCAGCTTGGTCAGGGCGAACACTGAAGCTTTCTTT. Its protein is CASSLVRANTEAFF.

V is TRBV19 and J is TRBJ2-7, with 8 bases matching TRBD1. The CDR3 consists of 13 residues. The ends lost 6 bases at V and 5 bases at J; junction bases unmatched: 6. Germline V lookup: CDR1 LNHDA, CDR2 SQIVND (reference sequence). This chain's CDR3 is CASRPGTGDEQYF. In DNA, the CDR3 is TGTGCCAGTAGGCCCGGGACAGGCGACGAGCAGTACTTC. The full variable domain, completed using reference TRBV19 and TRBJ2-7, is DGGITQSPKYLFRKEGQNVTLSCEQNLNHDAMYWYRQDPGQGLRLIYYSQIVNDFQKGDIAEGYSVSREKKESFPLTVTSAQKNPTAFYLCASRPGTGDEQYFGPGTRLTVT.

The CDR3 DNA sequence: TGCGCCAGGGTGGGGCATCTTAACTATGGCTACACCTTC. Translation: CARVGHLNYGYTF. The chain employs TRBV5-1 and TRBJ1-2; possible D gene TRBD1, 5 bases. V was trimmed by 8 bases and J by 1 base, leaving 12 bases between them. Germline-derived CDR1 and CDR2 are SGHRS and YFSETQ. The CDR3 loop spans 13 amino acids.

The chain is built from TRBV6-1 and TRBJ1-2; 9 bases match TRBD1. This CDR3 is built from 14 residues. After removal of 5 bases from V and 8 bases from J, the junction contained 9 bases not matched to a gene. CDR1 is MNHNS and CDR2 is SASEGT in the germline V gene. In nucleotides, the CDR3 is TGTGCCAGCAGTAAAACAGGGGGCGCAAGGGGCTACACCTTC. Its translation is CASSKTGGARGYTF.

The table lists this clone with a few counts. The chain is built from TRBV10-1 and TRBJ2-1; 13 nucleotides line up with TRBD2. This CDR3 spans 15 amino acids. Germline CDR1 and CDR2: WNHNN and SYGVQD (reference sequence). The trim removed 5 bases at V and 9 bases at J, leaving 7 bases unmatched. The CDR3 protein is CASSRLAGGYGEQFF. CDR3 nucleotide sequence: TGCGCCAGCAGTCGACTAGCGGGGGGTTATGGTGAGCAGTTCTTC.

The V gene is TRBV27, the J gene TRBJ1-6; D is perhaps TRBD1 (6 bases). Trimming removed 6 bases at V and 6 bases at J, with 9 bases between. Germline lookup yields CDR1 MNHEY and CDR2 SMNVEV (reference sequence). CDR3 length: 13 amino acids. CDR3 in amino acids: CASRAGVNSPLHF. CDR3 sequence (DNA): TGTGCCAGCAGAGCAGGGGTTAATTCACCCCTCCACTTT.

This clone showed up just a few times. The gene calls are TRBV6-5 and TRBJ1-4; 8 bases match TRBD1. Germline values: CDR1 MNHEY, CDR2 SVGAGI. This CDR3 region has 15 residues. With 10 bases clipped from V and 7 bases from J, the junction kept 14 bases outside the gene matches. Written as DNA, the CDR3 is TGTGCCACTTATCCTGGGCGGGGACAGGTTGAAAAACTGTTTTTT. This codes for CATYPGRGQVEKLFF.

This chain links TRBV7-2 with TRBJ2-5; TRBD2 agrees at 13 bases. Germline loops: CDR1 SGHTA, CDR2 FQGNSA. This CDR3 spans 17 amino acids. V dropped 3 bases and J dropped 1; count of bases not matched to a gene: 5. The CDR3 loop is CASSLETSGGFQETQYF. The CDR3 DNA follows: TGTGCCAGCAGCTTGGAGACTAGCGGGGGGTTCCAAGAGACCCAGTACTTC.

This chain uses TRBV11-2 with TRBJ1-5, with D perhaps TRBD1 (6 bases). The germline CDR1 and CDR2 sequences are SGHAT and FQNNGV. The CDR3 runs 14 residues. The V end was cut by 0 bases, the J end by 7 bases, with 10 bases between. In nucleotides, the CDR3 is TGTGCCAGCAGCTTAGACGGACAGTTACAGCCCCAGCATTTT. Protein sequence: CASSLDGQLQPQHF.

V and J are TRBV19 and TRBJ2-6; D is uncertain. Trimming took off 0 bases at V and 2 bases at J, with 5 bases between the two ends. The CDR3 is 15 residues long. Germline-derived CDR1 and CDR2 are LNHDA and SQIVND (reference sequence). The CDR3 coding sequence is TGTGCCAGTAGTATAGACAGTCCTGGGGCCAACGTCCTGACTTTC. It encodes CASSIDSPGANVLTF. Full variable domain (outside the CDR3, taken from reference TRBV19 and TRBJ2-6): DGGITQSPKYLFRKEGQNVTLSCEQNLNHDAMYWYRQDPGQGLRLIYYSQIVNDFQKGDIAEGYSVSREKKESFPLTVTSAQKNPTAFYLCASSIDSPGANVLTFGAGSRLTVL.

V and J are TRBV9 and TRBJ2-7; TRBD2 agrees at 10 bases. The CDR3 has 15 amino acids. Germline V gene data show CDR1 as SGDLS and CDR2 as YYNGEE. Losses at the gene ends were 4 bases for V and 2 bases for J; bases not matched to a gene: 6. The CDR3: CASSLSGGAAYEQYF. The CDR3 DNA is TGTGCCAGCAGCCTCAGCGGGGGGGCAGCCTACGAGCAGTACTTC.

The chain links TRBV28 to TRBJ1-6; D is undetermined. This CDR3 region has 12 residues. In germline, CDR1 is MDHEN, CDR2 SYDVKM. V gave up 6 bases and J gave up 13 bases, with 13 bases separating them. CDR3 in amino acids: CASRAPGPPLHF. The CDR3 DNA follows: TGTGCCAGCAGGGCCCCAGGTCCCCCCCTCCACTTT.

This clone was detected only a few times. The V call is TRBV25-1, the J call TRBJ2-7, with TRBD2 matching 14 bases. The CDR3 loop spans 16 amino acids. Unmatched junction bases numbered 6, after V lost 8 bases and J lost 0 bases. CDR1 is MGHDK and CDR2 is SYGVNS in the germline V gene. The CDR3 protein is CASWGLAGESSYEQYF. The CDR3 DNA reads TGTGCCAGCTGGGGACTAGCGGGGGAAAGCTCCTACGAGCAGTACTTC.

The V gene is TRBV9, the J gene TRBJ1-2, with 8 nucleotides matching TRBD1. V lost 3 bases to trimming and J lost 4 bases; unmatched junction nucleotides: 8. The CDR3 covers 15 residues. The germline gives CDR1 SGDLS, CDR2 YYNGEE. The CDR3 DNA is TGTGCCAGCAGCGCCCCGCCTCAGGGGGCCTATGGCTACACCTTC. It is translated as CASSAPPQGAYGYTF.

The CDR3, as DNA: TGTGCCAGCAGCGCGGGGTCCTACAATGAGCAGTTCTTC. As protein: CASSAGSYNEQFF. The chain links TRBV7-3 to TRBJ2-1; tentative D call: TRBD2 (6 bases). This CDR3 comprises 13 residues. V shed 5 bases and J shed 1 base, with 6 bases lying between them. CDR1 and CDR2 (germline): SGHTA, FQGTGA.

The V gene is TRBV13, the J gene TRBJ2-5; D unclear. V was shortened by 4 bases and J by 2 bases, with 14 bases between the two germline ends. The germline CDR1 and CDR2 sequences are PRHDT and FYEKMQ (reference sequence). The CDR3 length is 15 residues. In nucleotides, the CDR3 is TGTGCCAGCAGCTCCCCCGCGGTTTCGCAAGAGACCCAGTACTTC. Encoded protein: CASSSPAVSQETQYF.

The chain uses TRBV5-6 and TRBJ1-2; tentatively, D is TRBD1 (6 bases). V lost 2 bases and J lost 4, with 15 bases in between. The germline CDR1 and CDR2 sequences are SGHDT and YYEEEE. The CDR3 runs to 15 residues. CDR3 in amino acids: CASSFGGARSYGYTF. CDR3 bases: TGTGCCAGCAGCTTCGGGGGGGCGCGGAGCTATGGCTACACCTTC. The variable domain in full, completed from reference TRBV5-6 and TRBJ1-2, reads DAGVTQSPTHLIKTRGQQVTLRCSPKSGHDTVSWYQQALGQGPQFIFQYYEEEERQRGNFPDRFSGHQFPNYSSELNVNALLLGDSALYLCASSFGGARSYGYTFGSGTRLTVV.